The clone carrying this T cell receptor (beta chain) was observed many times. Antigen specificity is unknown. TCRdb re-called the 5' RACE reads with MiXCR, one entry per CDR3 protein. The table records about 150,000 distinct CDR3 sequences, 6% to 8.5% of them present only once. This entry comes from a study of CD8 T cells in ankylosing spondylitis. Overall study findings and caveats: Certain motif variants had earlier been reported in reactive arthritis synovial fluid and blood. The study identified a TCR beta motif of roughly eight highly homologous variants that appeared characteristic of ankylosing spondylitis blood.

The CDR3 is 11 residues long. CDR1 is GTSNPN, CDR2 SVGIG, per germline (reference sequence). Trimming stripped 4 bases from V and 8 bases from J, with 11 bases between. The rearrangement links TRBV30 to TRBJ1-1; TRBD1 might be the D (6 bases). The specimen was blood, either unsorted or a sorted T cell fraction (not recorded which). The clonotype was recovered from a female donor with ankylosing spondylitis or in good health (not recorded which). The CDR3 protein is CAWMGATEAFF. CDR3 coding DNA: TGTGCCTGGATGGGGGCGACGGAAGCTTTCTTT.